The 14 T cell receptor beta chains given below trace back to one sample, sequenced in a study of early T cells in non-severe SARS-CoV-2 infection (dated by TCRdb to the early 2020s). Library construction relied on 5' RACE. Instrument on record: NextSeq 500. TCRdb reran the public reads through fastp at Q25 and MiXCR, keeping productive beta chains. A single entry per CDR3 protein holds the most common genes and DNA from its merged rows. The sample has 55,000 to 75,000 distinct CDR3 sequences on record, approximately 6.1% of them singletons. Of the sample, 3.4% is held by the ten largest clones. The material sequenced was whole blood, taken at baseline. Source of these receptors: an adult who was a healthcare worker with PCR-confirmed SARS-CoV-2 infection or an uninfected control (not recorded which).

This clonotype appeared many times. The genes are TRBV7-2 and TRBJ2-3; possibly TRBD2 for D (6 bases). V was clipped by 5 bases and J by 2 bases, with 14 bases between them. The CDR3 is made up of 15 amino acids. Germline-derived CDR1 and CDR2 are SGHTA and FQGNSA. CDR3 sequence (DNA): TGTGCCAGCAGCCTCTTCGGGACTTACACAGATACGCAGTATTTT. Translation: CASSLFGTYTDTQYF.

This clonotype was seen repeatedly, ten times or more. This chain joins TRBV5-5 and TRBJ2-3, with D unresolved. The germline gives CDR1 SGHKS, CDR2 YYEKEE (reference sequence). The CDR3 spans 14 residues. V was clipped by 1 base and J by 0 bases, with 6 bases between them. CDR3 nucleotide sequence: TGTGCCAGCAGCTTGCAGCTTAGCACAGATACGCAGTATTTT. Amino acid sequence: CASSLQLSTDTQYF.

This clonotype was seen a handful of times. The chain has TRBV5-4 and TRBJ1-1, with a weak D call TRBD1 (6 bases). CDR1 SGHNT and CDR2 YYREEE come from the germline V gene (reference sequence). Trimming removed 2 bases from V and 7 bases from J, with 15 bases in between. The CDR3 covers 14 residues. The DNA for the CDR3 is TGTGCCAGCAGCTTTCCAGGGGAGAGGGATGAAGCTTTCTTT. Its translation is CASSFPGERDEAFF.

This clonotype has just a few counts. A read error may produce the germline difference seen at one junction end. The rearrangement joins TRBV23-1 to TRBJ2-4; D unclear. TRBV23-1 falls under the ORF class, with uncertain function. This CDR3 comprises 10 residues. CDR3 in DNA: TGCGCCAGCAGTCAATCGGGAACGGACTTC. It encodes CASSQSGTDF.

There are many counts of this clonotype. V is TRBV12-5 and J is TRBJ1-3; 7 bases match TRBD1. This CDR3 is built from 14 residues. Germline values: CDR1 LGHNT, CDR2 FRNRAP. The junction had 0 bases not matched to a gene; V was cut back by 1 base and J by 3 bases. CDR3 bases: TGTGCTAGTGGTTTGGGGGACAGTGGAAACACCATATATTTT. It is translated as CASGLGDSGNTIYF.

This clonotype was seen ten or more times. The chain recombines TRBV7-6 with TRBJ2-3, with D uncertain. This CDR3 comprises 15 residues. V was clipped by 1 base and J by 4 bases, with 12 bases between them. Germline CDR1 SGHVS, CDR2 FNYEAQ. The CDR3 reads CASSLEGRRADTQYF. Here the CDR3 DNA reads TGTGCCAGCAGCTTAGAGGGCAGGAGAGCAGATACGCAGTATTTT.

Ten or more counts support this clonotype. CDR3 loop: CSALAGGPGELFF. In nucleotides, the CDR3 is TGCAGTGCTCTTGCCGGTGGACCCGGGGAGCTGTTTTTT. The J gene is TRBJ2-2, the V gene TRBV20-1; D remains unclear. Germline V gene lookup returns CDR1 DFQATT and CDR2 SNEGSKA (reference sequence). V was trimmed by 5 bases and J by 6 bases, leaving 13 bases between them. This CDR3 has 13 residues.

The chain carries TRBV10-3 and TRBJ2-3; D is uncertain. The V end lost 4 bases, the J end lost 1 base, and 9 bases lay between the germline ends. CDR3 length equals 14 residues. Looked up from germline, CDR1 is ENHRY and CDR2 is SYGVKD. DNA of the CDR3: TGTGCCATCAGTGGGGCGGCACGCACAGATACGCAGTATTTT. Its protein product is CAISGAARTDTQYF.

Ten or more counts support this clonotype. The J gene is TRBJ2-3, the V gene TRBV20-1; the match to TRBD2 covers 13 bases. V was clipped by 6 bases and J by 5 bases; unmatched bases: 11. This CDR3 has 16 residues. Germline V CDR1 and CDR2: DFQATT, SNEGSKA (reference sequence). The CDR3 DNA reads TGCAGTGCCCTCTCGACTAGCGGGAGGCAGAAAGATACGCAGTATTTT. Translated, it gives CSALSTSGRQKDTQYF.

This clonotype was observed many times. The V gene is TRBV28, the J gene TRBJ2-5; D gene unclear. V was shortened by 5 bases and J by 3 bases, with 10 bases between the two germline ends. The CDR3 extends over 13 amino acids. Germline V gene data show CDR1 as MDHEN and CDR2 as SYDVKM. As DNA, the CDR3 is TGTGCCAGCAGTCAGCCCGTAGAAGAGACCCAGTACTTC. Its protein is CASSQPVEETQYF.

This clonotype occurred many times. The chain has TRBV7-6 and TRBJ1-1, with 9 nucleotides matching TRBD1. The CDR3 runs to 17 residues. Germline trimming cut 2 bases from V and 0 bases from J; bases unmatched to any gene: 7. CDR1 is SGHVS and CDR2 is FNYEAQ in the germline V gene. The CDR3 DNA sequence: TGTGCCAGCAGCTTATATGGGACAGGGCTAATGAACACTGAAGCTTTCTTT. It yields the protein CASSLYGTGLMNTEAFF.

This clonotype showed up many times. The V gene is TRBV11-2, the J gene TRBJ2-2; 9 positions agree with TRBD2. This CDR3 contains 19 residues. The germline CDR1 and CDR2 sequences are SGHAT and FQNNGV. Trimming cost V 5 bases and J 6 bases; bases outside gene matches: 19. The CDR3 is CASSINPSSGLATAGELFF. CDR3 nucleotide sequence: TGTGCCAGCAGCATCAACCCGTCGTCTGGACTAGCGACCGCCGGGGAGCTGTTTTTT.

The chain couples TRBV20-1 to TRBJ1-1; TRBD1 is a possible D gene (5 bases). The CDR3 totals 13 residues. Germline V gene lookup returns CDR1 DFQATT and CDR2 SNEGSKA (reference sequence). The CDR3 loop reads CSSSRGLDTEAFF. The CDR3 coding sequence is TGCAGCTCGTCAAGGGGCCTGGACACTGAAGCTTTCTTT.

This clonotype was counted at least ten times. J is TRBJ1-5 and V is TRBV3-1; 10 bases match TRBD1. V trimming: 3 bases; J trimming: 4 bases; junction bases outside the gene matches: 9. Germline CDR1 is LGHDT and CDR2 is YNNKEL (reference sequence). This CDR3 has 17 residues. CDR3 in amino acids: CASSHRGDRGKNQPQHF. The CDR3 DNA reads TGTGCCAGCAGCCACCGCGGGGACAGGGGCAAAAATCAGCCCCAGCATTTT.